The rows below give T cell receptor beta chains drawn from one sample of a study of cytomegalovirus exposure and HLA in healthy donors. Repertoires were generated with immunoSEQ multiplex PCR, while TCRdb's copy carries only in-frame clones and drops some. The table shows some 180,000 clones, with 75% to 85% occurring only once. Sequences were obtained from PBMCs. Receptors originate from a woman in her sixties or seventies in good health and CMV-seropositive. Both conserved end residues are part of each CDR3. A D gene is named only where the DNA matches it firmly. Only some rows state a clone size, as once, few, many or a class for expanded clones.

j_call: TRBJ1-2; d_call: TRBD1; v_call: TRBV19; clone_size: few; cdr3_aa: CATTSGTGLPLDGYTF; cdr3_nt: TGTGCCACTACCTCCGGGACAGGACTCCCTCTCGATGGCTACACCTTC
j_call: TRBJ2-1; d_call: -; v_call: TRBV15; clone_size: -; cdr3_aa: CATSRGTTHLSYNEQFF; cdr3_nt: TGTGCCACCAGCAGAGGGACTACTCACCTCTCCTACAATGAGCAGTTCTTC
j_call: TRBJ2-1; d_call: TRBD2; v_call: TRBV9; clone_size: -; cdr3_aa: CASSVGLAHYNEQFF; cdr3_nt: TGTGCCAGCAGCGTAGGACTAGCGCACTACAATGAGCAGTTCTTC
j_call: TRBJ2-1; d_call: TRBD2; v_call: TRBV5-6; clone_size: -; cdr3_aa: CASSPRGVAGNNEQFF; cdr3_nt: TGTGCCAGCAGCCCCCGAGGGGTAGCGGGTAACAATGAGCAGTTCTTC
j_call: TRBJ1-2; d_call: TRBD1; v_call: TRBV28; clone_size: -; cdr3_aa: CASSLTQGAGGYTF; cdr3_nt: TGTGCCAGCAGCCTGACCCAGGGGGCAGGAGGCTACACCTTC
j_call: TRBJ1-1; d_call: TRBD1; v_call: TRBV27; clone_size: -; cdr3_aa: CASSPLTGTGEDTEAFF; cdr3_nt: TGTGCCAGCAGTCCATTAACCGGGACAGGGGAGGACACTGAAGCTTTCTTT
j_call: TRBJ2-1; d_call: -; v_call: TRBV15; clone_size: -; cdr3_aa: CATSRDPPSAGNEQFF; cdr3_nt: TGTGCCACCAGCAGAGATCCCCCCAGTGCGGGGAATGAGCAGTTCTTC
j_call: TRBJ2-7; d_call: TRBD1; v_call: TRBV6-1; clone_size: -; cdr3_aa: CASGTGSYEQYF; cdr3_nt: TGTGCCAGCGGGACAGGGTCCTACGAGCAGTACTTC
j_call: TRBJ2-1; d_call: -; v_call: TRBV6-5; clone_size: -; cdr3_aa: CASSYLDTWNEQFF; cdr3_nt: TGTGCCAGCAGTTACTTGGACACATGGAATGAGCAGTTCTTC
j_call: TRBJ2-3; d_call: TRBD2; v_call: TRBV5-1; clone_size: -; cdr3_aa: CASSSPGLKGTDTQYF; cdr3_nt: TGCGCCAGCAGCTCACCGGGACTAAAGGGCACAGATACGCAGTATTTT
j_call: TRBJ1-1; d_call: -; v_call: TRBV29-1; clone_size: -; cdr3_aa: CSVAVSGSTEAFF; cdr3_nt: TGCAGCGTTGCAGTGTCAGGAAGCACTGAAGCTTTCTTT
j_call: TRBJ2-7; d_call: -; v_call: TRBV18; clone_size: -; cdr3_aa: CASSPIASTQTVEQYF; cdr3_nt: TGTGCCAGCTCACCAATTGCCTCGACACAAACCGTAGAGCAGTACTTC
j_call: TRBJ1-5; d_call: TRBD1; v_call: TRBV30; clone_size: -; cdr3_aa: CAWSGTGEQPQHF; cdr3_nt: TGTGCCTGGAGTGGGACAGGAGAACAGCCCCAGCATTTT
j_call: TRBJ1-3; d_call: -; v_call: TRBV4-3; clone_size: -; cdr3_aa: CASSPERVSGNTIYF; cdr3_nt: TGCGCCAGCAGCCCCGAGCGGGTATCTGGAAACACCATATATTTT
j_call: TRBJ2-2; d_call: -; v_call: TRBV29-1; clone_size: -; cdr3_aa: CSVEGAGGTGELFF; cdr3_nt: TGCAGCGTTGAAGGGGCCGGGGGCACCGGGGAGCTGTTTTTT
j_call: TRBJ2-1; d_call: TRBD2; v_call: TRBV10-3; clone_size: -; cdr3_aa: CAIRITSGDDNEQFF; cdr3_nt: TGTGCCATCAGAATCACTAGCGGGGATGACAATGAGCAGTTCTTC
j_call: TRBJ2-5; d_call: TRBD2; v_call: TRBV10-3; clone_size: -; cdr3_aa: CAISDPTSGRGETQYF; cdr3_nt: TGTGCCATCAGTGACCCGACTAGCGGGAGAGGGGAGACCCAGTACTTC
j_call: TRBJ2-5; d_call: TRBD1; v_call: TRBV5-4; clone_size: -; cdr3_aa: CASSLGGQGGETQYF; cdr3_nt: TGTGCCAGCAGCTTGGGTGGACAGGGTGGAGAGACCCAGTACTTC
j_call: TRBJ2-2; d_call: -; v_call: TRBV7-2; clone_size: -; cdr3_aa: CASSLVFREAGELFF; cdr3_nt: TGTGCCAGCAGCTTAGTCTTCAGGGAGGCCGGGGAGCTGTTTTTT
j_call: TRBJ2-1; d_call: -; v_call: TRBV7-2; clone_size: -; cdr3_aa: CASSLLPGLKGFF; cdr3_nt: TGTGCCAGCAGTCTCCTTCCGGGACTCAAAGGGTTCTTC
j_call: TRBJ2-2; d_call: TRBD2; v_call: TRBV28; clone_size: -; cdr3_aa: CASSFAGTSENTGELFF; cdr3_nt: TGTGCCAGCAGTTTTGCCGGGACTAGCGAAAACACCGGGGAGCTGTTTTTT
j_call: TRBJ2-2; d_call: -; v_call: TRBV7-3; clone_size: -; cdr3_aa: CASRAPLGTGELFF; cdr3_nt: TGTGCCAGCAGGGCACCCCTAGGCACCGGGGAGCTGTTTTTT
j_call: TRBJ1-2; d_call: -; v_call: TRBV5-6; clone_size: once; cdr3_aa: CASSPPPGLYYGYTF; cdr3_nt: TGTGCCAGCAGCCCACCACCAGGGTTGTACTATGGCTACACCTTC
j_call: TRBJ2-7; d_call: TRBD2; v_call: TRBV7-9; clone_size: -; cdr3_aa: CASRSLAGYTYEQYF; cdr3_nt: TGTGCCAGCAGGTCACTAGCGGGGTACACCTACGAGCAGTACTTC
j_call: TRBJ1-4; d_call: -; v_call: TRBV30; clone_size: -; cdr3_aa: CAWSRENEKLFF; cdr3_nt: TGTGCCTGGAGTAGAGAGAATGAAAAACTGTTTTTT
j_call: TRBJ2-1; d_call: -; v_call: TRBV15; clone_size: -; cdr3_aa: CATSRGVFNEQFF; cdr3_nt: TGTGCCACCAGCCGGGGTGTATTTAATGAGCAGTTCTTC
j_call: TRBJ1-1; d_call: TRBD1; v_call: TRBV11-2; clone_size: -; cdr3_aa: CASSRTGSTEAFF; cdr3_nt: TGTGCCAGCAGCCGGACAGGGTCCACTGAAGCTTTCTTT
j_call: TRBJ2-7; d_call: -; v_call: TRBV5-1; clone_size: -; cdr3_aa: CASSSISGTYEQYF; cdr3_nt: TGCGCCAGCAGCTCCATTAGCGGAACCTACGAGCAGTACTTC
j_call: TRBJ2-7; d_call: TRBD2; v_call: TRBV11-2; clone_size: -; cdr3_aa: CASSPRTSGLIYEQYF; cdr3_nt: TGTGCCAGCAGCCCTCGGACTAGCGGACTAATCTACGAGCAGTACTTC
j_call: TRBJ2-2; d_call: TRBD1; v_call: TRBV7-3; clone_size: -; cdr3_aa: CASSGSQGAGVGELFF; cdr3_nt: TGTGCCAGCAGCGGATCACAGGGGGCCGGGGTCGGGGAGCTGTTTTTT
j_call: TRBJ2-4; d_call: TRBD2; v_call: TRBV5-1; clone_size: -; cdr3_aa: CASSSSGGRLKNIQYF; cdr3_nt: TGCGCCAGCAGCTCCTCGGGGGGGAGACTCAAAAACATTCAGTACTTC
j_call: TRBJ1-5; d_call: TRBD1; v_call: TRBV29-1; clone_size: -; cdr3_aa: CSVHLEEQGNVHGGNQPQHF; cdr3_nt: TGCAGCGTCCACCTGGAAGAACAGGGGAACGTTCATGGAGGCAATCAGCCCCAGCATTTT
j_call: TRBJ2-2; d_call: -; v_call: TRBV28; clone_size: -; cdr3_aa: CASGTSTGELFF; cdr3_nt: TGTGCCAGTGGGACTTCCACCGGGGAGCTGTTTTTT
j_call: TRBJ1-1; d_call: -; v_call: TRBV7-9; clone_size: -; cdr3_aa: CASSLIQGKDTEAFF; cdr3_nt: TGTGCCAGCAGCTTAATACAGGGTAAGGACACTGAAGCTTTCTTT
j_call: TRBJ2-3; d_call: TRBD2; v_call: TRBV6-6; clone_size: -; cdr3_aa: CASRTTSGTDTQYF; cdr3_nt: TGTGCCAGCAGAACGACTAGCGGCACAGATACGCAGTATTTT
j_call: TRBJ2-1; d_call: TRBD1; v_call: TRBV6-4; clone_size: -; cdr3_aa: CASSMKLTGSANEQFF; cdr3_nt: TGTGCCAGCAGTATGAAGCTGACAGGGTCTGCGAATGAGCAGTTCTTC
j_call: TRBJ2-2; d_call: TRBD2; v_call: TRBV7-3; clone_size: -; cdr3_aa: CASRTSGGVGELFF; cdr3_nt: TGTGCCAGCCGGACTAGCGGGGGGGTCGGGGAGCTGTTTTTT
j_call: TRBJ2-5; d_call: -; v_call: TRBV7-8; clone_size: -; cdr3_aa: CASSSSGWHQETQYF; cdr3_nt: TGTGCCAGCAGCTCGAGCGGATGGCACCAAGAGACCCAGTACTTC
j_call: TRBJ1-2; d_call: TRBD1; v_call: TRBV9; clone_size: -; cdr3_aa: CASSAQGQGLEGGYTF; cdr3_nt: TGTGCCAGCAGCGCACAGGGACAGGGCCTGGAGGGGGGCTACACCTTC
j_call: TRBJ2-1; d_call: -; v_call: TRBV28; clone_size: -; cdr3_aa: CASGNNEQFF; cdr3_nt: TGTGCCAGCGGCAACAATGAGCAGTTCTTC
j_call: TRBJ2-5; d_call: -; v_call: TRBV7-2; clone_size: few; cdr3_aa: CASSSQTRKQETQYF; cdr3_nt: TGTGCCAGCAGCTCTCAGACTAGAAAACAAGAGACCCAGTACTTC
j_call: TRBJ2-1; d_call: -; v_call: TRBV5-1; clone_size: once; cdr3_aa: CASSLEGMTYNEQFF; cdr3_nt: TGCGCCAGCAGCTTGGAGGGGATGACCTACAATGAGCAGTTCTTC
j_call: TRBJ2-5; d_call: TRBD1; v_call: TRBV11-2; clone_size: -; cdr3_aa: CASSFLPDRGQETQYF; cdr3_nt: TGTGCCAGCAGCTTTCTTCCCGACAGGGGACAAGAGACCCAGTACTTC
j_call: TRBJ2-2; d_call: TRBD1; v_call: TRBV5-6; clone_size: -; cdr3_aa: CASSLLQGYQELFF; cdr3_nt: TGTGCCAGCAGCTTGCTACAGGGGTACCAGGAGCTGTTTTTT
j_call: TRBJ1-1; d_call: TRBD1; v_call: TRBV29-1; clone_size: -; cdr3_aa: CSVGRQGATEAFF; cdr3_nt: TGCAGCGTTGGTCGACAGGGGGCCACTGAAGCTTTCTTT
j_call: TRBJ2-5; d_call: -; v_call: TRBV11-3; clone_size: -; cdr3_aa: CASSLGGPQETQYF; cdr3_nt: TGTGCCAGCAGCTTGGGGGGACCTCAAGAGACCCAGTACTTC
j_call: TRBJ2-7; d_call: -; v_call: TRBV28; clone_size: -; cdr3_aa: CASSPDGLSEYF; cdr3_nt: TGTGCCAGCAGCCCCGACGGTCTAAGCGAGTACTTC
j_call: TRBJ2-1; d_call: TRBD1; v_call: TRBV18; clone_size: -; cdr3_aa: CASSKDRGGEQFF; cdr3_nt: TGTGCCAGCTCAAAAGACAGGGGCGGTGAGCAGTTCTTC
j_call: TRBJ2-6; d_call: -; v_call: TRBV7-2; clone_size: -; cdr3_aa: CASSLLTGPTRPGANVLTF; cdr3_nt: TGTGCCAGCAGCCTACTGACAGGCCCTACTCGCCCTGGGGCCAACGTCCTGACTTTC
j_call: TRBJ2-5; d_call: TRBD2; v_call: TRBV4-2; clone_size: -; cdr3_aa: CASSRTSGGPLETQYF; cdr3_nt: TGTGCCAGCAGCCGGACTAGCGGGGGCCCGCTTGAGACCCAGTACTTC
j_call: TRBJ1-5; d_call: TRBD1; v_call: TRBV6-5; clone_size: -; cdr3_aa: CASSIQGAQPQHF; cdr3_nt: TGTGCCAGCAGTATACAGGGGGCTCAGCCCCAGCATTTT
j_call: TRBJ2-7; d_call: -; v_call: TRBV6-1; clone_size: -; cdr3_aa: CASSGQIEQYF; cdr3_nt: TGTGCCAGCAGCGGACAGATCGAGCAGTACTTC
j_call: TRBJ1-5; d_call: -; v_call: TRBV6-1; clone_size: -; cdr3_aa: CASSVTGLQPQHF; cdr3_nt: TGTGCCAGCAGCGTTACAGGGCTTCAGCCCCAGCATTTT